This T cell receptor beta chain appears in the sequencing data of a study of cytomegalovirus exposure and HLA in healthy donors. Notes on the study in general: Rare sequences made up most TCRs, while some public TCRs were found in many donors.

About this clone itself: Its antigen is as yet unknown.

The primer mix had 60 Vbeta and 13 Jbeta primers. Clones were sequenced by immunoSEQ multiplex PCR, and TCRdb holds only the in-frame ones, with some missing. The data hold about 98,000 clones, with more than 60% observed a single time. Germline V gene sequence: CDR1 SGDLS, CDR2 YYNGEE. V lost 0 bases to trimming and J lost 0 bases, with 7 bases between them. This CDR3 is built from 15 residues. The chain joins TRBV9 to TRBJ1-3; no firm D call. Sequencing used PBMCs. The receptor's source is a man between 60 and 70 years old in good health and CMV-seropositive. CDR3 coding DNA: TGTGCCAGCAGCGTAGGTCTAGTCTCTGGAAACACCATATATTTT. This codes for CASSVGLVSGNTIYF.